Listed below are T cell receptor beta chains from one sample, sequenced in a study of vaccination and CD4 T cells after COVID-19. No antigen has been assigned to these receptors. TCRdb independently ran MiXCR on the PCR reads; one entry per CDR3 protein. The table shows under 11,000 distinct CDR3 sequences, with 25% to 35% occurring only once. Specimen: cultured CD4+ T cells from blood. The receptors here all came from a human donor with COVID-19. The CDR3 runs from the conserved cysteine through the conserved F or W. The D gene is left open where the match is weak. Expanded clones get a size class; other rows say once, few or many, or leave the size out.

size	length	D	V	J	DNA	CDR3
once	16	.	TRBV2	TRBJ2-6	TGTGCCAGCAGTGCCGGGACATCTGTTGGGGCCAACGTCCTGACTTTC	CASSAGTSVGANVLTF
.	14	.	TRBV7-8	TRBJ2-7	TGTGCCAGCAGCTCCCTTGGGTTGGGGTACGAGCAGTACTTC	CASSSLGLGYEQYF
.	14	.	TRBV6-1	TRBJ1-2	TGTGCCAGCAGTGAAGCGCCTAGGGGTGGCGGCTACACCTTC	CASSEAPRGGGYTF
.	11	.	TRBV15	TRBJ1-1	TGTGCCACCAGCAGTCTTGCTGAAGCTTTCTTT	CATSSLAEAFF
few	15	TRBD1	TRBV10-3	TRBJ1-2	TGTGCCACCCAACGATCCAGACAGGGGCCTCATGGCTACACCTTC	CATQRSRQGPHGYTF
.	15	TRBD1	TRBV5-8	TRBJ1-6	TGTGCCAGCAGCCTCCGGACAGGGCTAAGGTCACCCCTCCACTTT	CASSLRTGLRSPLHF
few	15	.	TRBV25-1	TRBJ1-6	TGTGCCAGCAGTGACGGGACGCCCTATAATTCACCCCTCCACTTT	CASSDGTPYNSPLHF
.	13	.	TRBV20-1	TRBJ2-7	TGCAGTGCTAAGGCTAGTGGCTCCCACGAGCAGTACTTC	CSAKASGSHEQYF
.	17	TRBD1	TRBV24-1	TRBJ2-6	TGTGCCACCAGTGACGGCAGGACAGGGGCCGGGGCCAACGTCCTGACTTTC	CATSDGRTGAGANVLTF
.	13	.	TRBV28	TRBJ1-2	TGTGCCAGCAGTGCGACAGCGGGCTATGGCTACACCTTC	CASSATAGYGYTF
few	14	.	TRBV19	TRBJ1-2	TGTGCCAGTACCTTGGGACTGGCTAACTATGGCTACACCTTC	CASTLGLANYGYTF
.	17	TRBD1	TRBV20-1	TRBJ1-1	TGCAGTGCTAGATCCGGGACAGGGGGCTTTGTTGTATCTGAAGCTTTCTTT	CSARSGTGGFVVSEAFF
.	15	TRBD1	TRBV4-1	TRBJ1-4	TGCGCCAGCAGCCGAGGGGGACAGGGGTATGAAAAACTGTTTTTT	CASSRGGQGYEKLFF
.	15	TRBD1	TRBV28	TRBJ2-5	TGTGCCAGCAGTTCCGGGACAGGGGGCGCCAAGACCCAGTACTTC	CASSSGTGGAKTQYF
few	16	.	TRBV20-1	TRBJ2-5	TGCAGTGCTAGAGATCTGGTTAGGTCGGGCGCAGAGACCCAGTACTTC	CSARDLVRSGAETQYF
.	14	.	TRBV14	TRBJ1-2	TGTGCCAGCAGCCAAATCAGGGGCGACTATGGCTACACCTTC	CASSQIRGDYGYTF
.	18	TRBD1	TRBV2	TRBJ2-6	TGTGCCAGCCGGGTAGGGGACAGGCGGGGTTCTGGGGCCAACGTCCTGACTTTC	CASRVGDRRGSGANVLTF
few	13	.	TRBV30	TRBJ1-2	TGTGCCTGGAGTGGGGGGTGGGAGCAAGGCTACACCTTC	CAWSGGWEQGYTF